This record covers a single T cell receptor beta chain. The authors' processing: How many nucleated cells were present was estimated from reference gene primer amplification. Repertoires were generated with immunoSEQ multiplex PCR, while TCRdb's copy carries only in-frame clones and drops some. V, J and clone size are those of that table, while D and trimming were read from the DNA. Among 130,000 to 150,000 clones listed, over 80% were seen once. These data come from a study of blood T cell repertoires in COVID-19. Turning to the study itself: Sites across the United States, Italy and Spain contributed samples from acute and convalescent COVID-19. Nucleic acid was either cDNA or gDNA, and it came from T cells, B-cell-depleted T cells, or PBMCs.

Trimming took 3 bases from V and 1 from J; bases not matched to a gene: 3. The CDR3 totals 15 residues. Germline lookup yields CDR1 MNHEY and CDR2 SMNVEV (reference sequence). The clonotype comes from a man aged 45-60 years who had recovered from COVID-19. The J gene is TRBJ2-3, the V gene TRBV27, with TRBD1 matching over 8 bases. Sequencing was done on a sample of peripheral blood. CDR3 protein: CASSFMGQGTDTQYF. For the CDR3, the DNA is TGTGCCAGCAGTTTTATGGGACAGGGCACAGATACGCAGTATTTT.